Following are 29 T cell receptor beta chains from one sample sequenced in a study of T cell clonality in common variable immunodeficiency. The assay was immunoSEQ multiplex PCR, and TCRdb's table has in-frame clones only and misses some. The data list over 45,000 clones, none observed once; around 1.8% falls to the top ten. Sequencing was carried out using peripheral blood mononuclear cells. The source is a person aged 18 to 70 in good health.

The table lists this clone with many counts. The read finishes 3 residues shy of the CDR3 end, and the germline J gene is used to complete it. The genes are TRBV2 and TRBJ1-2; possibly TRBD1 for D (6 bases). Germline V gene data show CDR1 as SNHLY and CDR2 as FYNNEI. The CDR3 is 14 amino acids. The ends were cut back, 7 bases at V and 5 bases at J, with 17 bases in the middle. The CDR3 DNA, read in part, is TGTGCCAGCATGTCAAACAGGGTCAATTATGGC. Protein product: CASMSNRVNYG. The entire CDR3 reads CASMSNRVNYGYTF.

This clone was seen more than once but under ten times. The read stops 3 residues short of the end of the CDR3; the missing end is completed from the germline J gene. The chain links TRBV7-2 to TRBJ1-1; D gene uncertain. Germline CDR1 reads SGHTA; CDR2 reads FQGNSA. The CDR3 is 12 residues long. The CDR3 loop reads CASSIQESIAFF. CDR3 DNA, as far as it was read: TGTGCCAGCAGTATTCAAGAGAGCATT.

This clone has ten or more counts. Read data end 3 residues before the CDR3 end; the end is taken from the germline J gene. The V gene is TRBV7-2, the J gene TRBJ1-1; D perhaps matches TRBD1 (5 bases). The germline V gene encodes CDR1 SGHTA and CDR2 FQGNSA. The CDR3 has 14 amino acids. Trimming removed 5 bases from V and 4 bases from J, with 14 bases in between. The sequenced CDR3 bases are TGTGCCAGCAGCCCCGACAGTCGAGGCACTGAA. As protein: CASSPDSRGTE. The full CDR3 protein reads CASSPDSRGTEAFF. The variable domain in full, with the rest retrieved from reference TRBV7-2 and TRBJ1-1, is GAGVSQSPSNKVTEKGKDVELRCDPISGHTALYWYRQSLGQGLEFLIYFQGNSAPDKSGLPSDRFSAERTGGSVSTLTIQRTQQEDSAVYLCASSPDSRGTEAFFGQGTRLTVV.

CDR3 residues: CASSQQGAGGYANQPQYF. The CDR3 DNA, read in part, is TGTGCCAGCAGCCAACAGGGGGCGGGTGGCTATGCGAATCAGCCT. The chain links TRBV7-8 to TRBJ2-4, with 9 bases aligning to TRBD1. Coverage ceases 3 residues before the CDR3 finishes, and the germline J gene fills in the end. The CDR3 is 18 amino acids. CDR1 and CDR2 (germline): SGHVS, FQNEAQ.

This clone was seen ten or more times. With the read ending 3 residues before the CDR3 end, the germline J gene is used to fill in that end. The chain combines TRBV5-1 with TRBJ2-3; D is perhaps TRBD1 (6 bases). Trimming cost V 4 bases and J 4 bases, with 16 bases left between them. This CDR3 is built from 15 residues. Germline V gives CDR1 SGHRS, CDR2 YFSETQ. CDR3 sequence reads: CASSQGHATADTQYF. Partial CDR3 DNA: TGCGCCAGCAGCCAGGGACACGCCACGGCAGATACG.

At least ten counts were recorded for this clone. From the germline J gene comes the end of the CDR3, since the read stops 3 residues before it. The genes are TRBV20-1 and TRBJ2-1; TRBD2 agrees at 8 bases. V shed 3 bases, J shed 7 bases, and the junction held 17 bases outside the gene matches. The CDR3 loop spans 17 amino acids. Germline lookup yields CDR1 DFQATT and CDR2 SNEGSKA (reference sequence). The CDR3 sequence: CSASPPPPAGLENEQFF. CDR3 bases read: TGCAGTGCTAGTCCTCCCCCCCCGGCGGGACTAGAGAATGAG.

This clone has a count of ten or more. The read stops 3 residues short of the end of the CDR3; the missing end is completed from the germline J gene. The V gene is TRBV6-2 or TRBV6-3, the J gene TRBJ2-7, with D possibly being TRBD2 (5 bases). V lost 7 bases and J 2 bases, leaving 9 bases between the germline ends. The CDR3 has 12 amino acids. CDR1 and CDR2 from the germline V gene are MNHEY and SVGEGT. The CDR3 region is CASKDSAYEQYF. The DNA read from the CDR3 is TGTGCCAGCAAGGACTCGGCCTACGAG.

Worth noting for this clone: The CDR3 end lies 3 residues beyond the end of the read and is filled in from the germline J gene. V is TRBV18 and J is TRBJ1-1; TRBD1 is a possible D gene (6 bases). This CDR3 is 16 amino acids long. CDR1 and CDR2 from the germline V gene are KGHSH and LQKENI. The CDR3 spells CASSPSRRGPKETAFF. Partial CDR3 DNA: TGTGCCAGCTCACCAAGTCGGCGGGGGCCAAAAGAGACA. The full variable domain, its missing parts supplied by reference TRBV18 and TRBJ1-1, is NAGVMQNPRHLVRRRGQEARLRCSPMKGHSHVYWYRQLPEEGLKFMVYLQKENIIDESGMPKERFSAEFPKEGPSILRIQQVVRGDSAAYFCASSPSRRGPKETAFFGQGTRLTVV.

This clone was recorded at least ten times. The read halts 3 residues ahead of the CDR3 end, with the missing end drawn from the germline J gene. The J gene is TRBJ2-5, the V gene TRBV7-9; D not resolved. The V gene's germline CDR1 is SEHNR and CDR2 FQNEAQ (reference sequence). The CDR3 has 12 amino acids. With 3 bases removed from V and 5 bases from J, the gap between germline ends came to 7 bases. The CDR3 DNA, read in part, is TGTGCCAGCAGCTTGGTAGGGGAGACC. This sequence encodes CASSLVGET. The CDR3, in full, reads CASSLVGETQYF.

This clone was recorded many times. The CDR3 sequence is CASSLGPQRATEAFF. CDR3 bases read: TGCGCCAGCAGCTTGGGTCCCCAAAGGGCGACTGAA. The chain joins TRBV5-1 to TRBJ1-1; D not certain. The sequenced fragment ends 3 residues before the CDR3 boundary, so the rest is inferred from the germline J gene. From germline, CDR1 is SGHRS and CDR2 YFSETQ. V shed 0 bases and J shed 5 bases, with 14 bases lying between them. The CDR3 has 15 residues. The variable domain in full, completed from reference TRBV5-1 and TRBJ1-1, reads KAGVTQTPRYLIKTRGQQVTLSCSPISGHRSVSWYQQTPGQGLQFLFEYFSETQRNKGNFPGRFSGRQFSNSRSEMNVSTLELGDSALYLCASSLGPQRATEAFFGQGTRLTVV.

This clone was seen many times. Read data end 3 residues before the CDR3 end; the end is taken from the germline J gene. J is TRBJ2-7 and V is TRBV18; maybe TRBD2 (7 bases). The CDR3 consists of 14 residues. Trimming left V 2 bases short and J 2 bases short, with 10 bases between. Germline-derived CDR1 and CDR2 are KGHSH and LQKENI. The DNA read from the CDR3 is TGTGCCAGCTCACCAGAGGGGGGGGCCTACGAG. Amino acids: CASSPEGGAYE. In full, the CDR3 reads CASSPEGGAYEQYF.

This clone has more than one count but fewer than ten. The read stops 3 residues short of the end of the CDR3; the missing end is completed from the germline J gene. This chain uses TRBV19 with TRBJ1-1, with D hard to call. Germline V CDR1 and CDR2: LNHDA, SQIVND (reference sequence). Trimming pared 2 bases from V and 3 bases from J, leaving 7 bases between. The CDR3 is 13 amino acids. CDR3 region: CASSIQRYTEAFF. The sequenced CDR3 bases are TGTGCCAGTAGTATACAGCGGTACACTGAA.

This clone was counted many times. The read ends 3 residues before the CDR3 terminus; that terminus is restored from the germline J gene. This chain joins TRBV7-8 and TRBJ2-7, with 8 bases lining up with TRBD1. Unmatched junction bases numbered 9, after V lost 10 bases and J lost 4 bases. The germline V gene has CDR1 SGHVS and CDR2 FQNEAQ. The CDR3 totals 13 residues. Partial CDR3 DNA: TGTGCCACCCGGGACAGGCAACTTTACGAG. This codes for CATRDRQLYE. The full CDR3 sequence reads CATRDRQLYEQYF. Combining the CDR3 with reference TRBV7-8 and TRBJ2-7 gives the whole variable domain GAGVSQSPRYKVAKRGQDVALRCDPISGHVSLFWYQQALGQGPEFLTYFQNEAQLDKSGLPSDRFFAERPEGSVSTLKIQRTQQEDSAVYLCATRDRQLYEQYFGPGTRLTVT.

This clone was counted ten times or more. The DNA read from the CDR3 is TGTGCCAGCAGCTTGAGCGCACCCTACGAG. This gives the protein CASSLSAPYE. The complete CDR3 protein is CASSLSAPYEQYF. The gene calls are TRBV7-2 and TRBJ2-7; D is unresolved. The CDR3 end is not reached by the read, which stops 3 residues before it; the germline J gene fills it in. CDR3 length: 13 amino acids. The V and J ends lost 3 bases and 2 bases respectively, with 8 bases between them. Germline V lookup: CDR1 SGHTA, CDR2 FQGNSA.

This clone was counted between two and nine times. The read comes to an end 3 residues before the CDR3 does, leaving the germline J gene to fill in the end. The J gene is TRBJ1-4, the V gene TRBV18; D possibly corresponds to TRBD1 (5 bases). Germline V gene sequence: CDR1 KGHSH, CDR2 LQKENI. Trimming stripped 3 bases from V and 5 bases from J, with 13 bases between. The CDR3 spans 15 residues. Partial CDR3 DNA: TGTGCCAGCTCACCCTCGGCGGGGGTGAATGAAAAA. Translation: CASSPSAGVNEK. The whole CDR3 sequence reads CASSPSAGVNEKLFF.

At least ten counts were recorded for this clone. The CDR3 goes on 3 residues after the read ends, and that part is filled in from the germline J gene. The V call is TRBV20-1, the J call TRBJ1-6; 8 positions match TRBD1. The CDR3 contains 15 residues. The junction had 3 bases not matched to a gene; V was cut back by 0 bases and J by 5 bases. The germline gives CDR1 DFQATT, CDR2 SNEGSKA (reference sequence). The sequenced CDR3 bases are TGCAGTGCTAGAGACAACAGGGGGAATAATTCACCC. Translating it yields CSARDNRGNNSP. The full CDR3 protein reads CSARDNRGNNSPLHF.

This clone was seen ten or more times. The read ends 3 residues early relative to the CDR3; the germline J gene fills the gap. The V and J genes are TRBV6-1 and TRBJ2-7; a possible D gene is TRBD1 (5 bases). This CDR3 spans 14 amino acids. The germline V and J ends were trimmed by 4 bases and 3 bases, with 13 bases remaining between them. Germline V CDR1 and CDR2: MNHNS, SASEGT. CDR3: CASSAIGQGYEQYF. The CDR3 bases that were read are TGTGCCAGCAGTGCTATTGGGCAGGGCTACGAG.

This clone was detected ten times or more. The read stops 3 residues short of the end of the CDR3; the missing end is completed from the germline J gene. This chain connects TRBV19 to TRBJ2-2; 7 nucleotides align to TRBD2. This CDR3 has 19 amino acids. Germline V CDR1 and CDR2: LNHDA, SQIVND (reference sequence). The ends lost 5 bases at V and 2 bases at J; junction bases unmatched: 17. CDR3 DNA, as far as it was read: TGTGCCAGTAGTGATTGGGCGGGAGCGGTGAGGTTAAACACCGGGGAG. Translation: CASSDWAGAVRLNTGE. The complete CDR3 sequence is CASSDWAGAVRLNTGELFF.

This clone came up many times. Read coverage stops 3 residues before the CDR3 terminus; the germline J gene supplies the remainder. The genes are TRBV7-9 and TRBJ1-3; D unclear. The germline V gene encodes CDR1 SEHNR and CDR2 FQNEAQ (reference sequence). V lost 4 bases, J lost 7 bases, and 17 bases lay in between. This CDR3 spans 15 amino acids. The CDR3: CASSSRTSERNTIYF. Partial CDR3 DNA: TGTGCCAGCAGCTCGAGGACTTCTGAAAGGAACACC.

The table lists this clone with a few counts. Coverage ceases 3 residues before the CDR3 finishes, and the germline J gene fills in the end. The V and J genes are TRBV19 and TRBJ1-2; D is ambiguous. The CDR3 is 11 amino acids. Germline CDR1 LNHDA, CDR2 SQIVND (reference sequence). This CDR3 reads CASKRHNDYTF. The CDR3 bases that were read are TGTGCCAGTAAGCGGCACAATGAC.

This clone was seen many times. The read gets to within 3 residues of the CDR3 end, and the germline J gene fills in the rest. The chain is built from TRBV20-1 and TRBJ1-1, with D perhaps TRBD1 (6 bases). Germline CDR1 DFQATT, CDR2 SNEGSKA (reference sequence). The CDR3 spans 13 residues. CDR3 bases read: TGCAGTGCTGCCCTTAATCCGGGACAAGAA. It is translated as CSAALNPGQE. The complete CDR3 protein is CSAALNPGQEAFF.

This clone was counted at least ten times. The read comes to an end 3 residues before the CDR3 does, leaving the germline J gene to fill in the end. The rearrangement joins TRBV7-9 to TRBJ2-5; 8 positions agree with TRBD1. There are 15 residues in the CDR3. The germline V gene encodes CDR1 SEHNR and CDR2 FQNEAQ (reference sequence). Trimming took 5 bases from V and 0 from J; bases not matched to a gene: 5. CDR3 protein: CASSHHRGDQETQYF. The part of the CDR3 DNA that was read is TGTGCCAGCAGCCACCACAGGGGGGACCAAGAGACC. Based on the CDR3 plus reference TRBV7-9 and TRBJ2-5, the full variable domain is DTGVSQNPRHKITKRGQNVTFRCDPISEHNRLYWYRQTLGQGPEFLTYFQNEAQLEKSRLLSDRFSAERPKGSFSTLEIQRTEQGDSAMYLCASSHHRGDQETQYFGPGTRLLVL.

This clone was seen repeatedly, ten times or more. The read comes to an end 3 residues before the CDR3 does, leaving the germline J gene to fill in the end. The chain recombines TRBV5-1 with TRBJ1-3, with a weak D call TRBD1 (6 bases). In germline, CDR1 is SGHRS, CDR2 YFSETQ. V lost 4 bases to trimming and J lost 0 bases, with 14 bases between them. The CDR3 loop spans 16 amino acids. CDR3 loop: CASSQDSYYSGNTIYF. The sequenced part of the CDR3 DNA is TGCGCCAGCAGCCAGGACAGCTACTACTCTGGAAACACC.

The table lists this clone with a few counts. The read comes to an end 3 residues before the CDR3 does, leaving the germline J gene to fill in the end. The chain joins TRBV30 to TRBJ1-2; 7 bases align to TRBD1. The germline V gene has CDR1 GTSNPN and CDR2 SVGIG (reference sequence). The CDR3 loop spans 17 amino acids. CDR3 in amino acids: CASLFPGQRISYNDYTF. The covered CDR3 bases are TGTGCCTCCCTCTTCCCGGGACAGAGAATCTCCTACAATGAC.

This clone appeared many times. The CDR3 end is not reached by the read, which stops 3 residues before it; the germline J gene fills it in. The rearrangement links TRBV7-8 to TRBJ2-2, with D tentatively TRBD2 (5 bases). Germline V gene sequence: CDR1 SGHVS, CDR2 FQNEAQ. V was shortened by 8 bases and J by 4 bases, with 14 bases between the two germline ends. The CDR3 runs to 14 residues. The covered CDR3 bases are TGTGCCAGCTACGGGGATCGGGTCACCGGGGAG. It is translated as CASYGDRVTGE. In full, the CDR3 reads CASYGDRVTGELFF.

Ten or more counts support this clone. The CDR3 is cut off 3 residues early in the read; its end comes from the germline J gene. V is TRBV6-1 and J is TRBJ1-5; maybe TRBD1 (5 bases). Germline lookup yields CDR1 MNHNS and CDR2 SASEGT. V was clipped by 0 bases and J by 4 bases, with 10 bases between them. CDR3 length: 15 residues. The part of the CDR3 DNA that was read is TGTGCCAGCAGTGAAGCAGGGGTTGGTAATCAGCCC. Protein: CASSEAGVGNQP. The full CDR3 sequence reads CASSEAGVGNQPQHF.

Of note for this clone: Read sequence stops 3 residues before the CDR3 end, and the germline J gene provides the missing end. This chain uses TRBV19 with TRBJ1-2; D call uncertain. In germline, CDR1 is LNHDA, CDR2 SQIVND (reference sequence). CDR3 length equals 15 residues. Partial CDR3 DNA: TGTGCCAGTAGTCCCCTAGCGTACTCCTACAATGAA. This encodes CASSPLAYSYNE. The whole CDR3 sequence is CASSPLAYSYNEYTF.

This clone occurred many times. The read is 3 residues too short to cover the CDR3 end, so that end is filled in from the germline J gene. The J gene is TRBJ1-6, the V gene TRBV4-2; 7 bases agree with TRBD1. The CDR3 sequence is 18 residues long. V dropped 2 bases and J dropped 8; count of bases not matched to a gene: 15. Germline loops: CDR1 LGHNA, CDR2 YNFKEQ. Partial CDR3 DNA: TGTGCCAGCAGCCAATCCAACCTCCCGGGACAGCAAGATTCACCC. It is translated as CASSQSNLPGQQDSP. The entire CDR3 protein is CASSQSNLPGQQDSPLHF.

At least ten counts were recorded for this clone. The read ends 3 residues shy of where the CDR3 ends; the end is completed using the germline J gene. V gene TRBV19 combines with J gene TRBJ1-5; TRBD1 is a possible D gene (5 bases). Trimming took off 3 bases at V and 6 bases at J, with 18 bases between the two ends. CDR3 length: 16 amino acids. Germline CDR1 LNHDA, CDR2 SQIVND (reference sequence). Partial CDR3 DNA: TGTGCCAGTAGTATTGACGCGGGGGTCGGCGTTCAGCCC. It translates to CASSIDAGVGVQP. The complete CDR3 protein is CASSIDAGVGVQPQHF.